Listed below are T cell receptor beta chains from one sample, sequenced in a study of tumor and adjacent non-tumor tissue in lung cancer. TCRdb ran MiXCR on the multiplex PCR reads and lists one entry per CDR3 protein. The sample holds 89,000 or so distinct CDR3 sequences, roughly two thirds seen once. The sequenced sample was lung tumor tissue. The receptors derive from an older man with non-small cell lung cancer. Both conserved end residues are part of each CDR3. D genes are given only for firm matches. Where a row states a size, it is once, few, many or the class of an expanded clone; other rows omit it.

V gene: TRBV29-1; D gene: TRBD2; J gene: TRBJ2-3; clone size: .; CDR3 protein: CNARRGGRADTQYF; CDR3 DNA: TGCAACGCTAGGCGGGGGGGCCGGGCAGATACGCAGTATTTT
V gene: TRBV4-1; D gene: .; J gene: TRBJ1-2; clone size: .; CDR3 protein: CACSQHRPGGGYTF; CDR3 DNA: TGTGCCTGCAGCCAACATCGGCCGGGCGGGGGCTACACCTTC
V gene: TRBV2; D gene: .; J gene: TRBJ2-5; clone size: many; CDR3 protein: CASSREETQYF; CDR3 DNA: TGTGCCAGCAGTCGGGAGGAGACCCAGTACTTC
V gene: TRBV29-1; D gene: .; J gene: TRBJ1-1; clone size: .; CDR3 protein: CRVGGVRQMDTEAFF; CDR3 DNA: TGCAGAGTTGGGGGTGTTCGACAGATGGACACTGAAGCTTTCTTT
V gene: TRBV6-1; D gene: .; J gene: TRBJ2-2; clone size: .; CDR3 protein: CASTGNTGELSF; CDR3 DNA: TGTGCCAGCACGGGTAACACCGGGGAGCTGTCTTTT
V gene: TRBV20-1; D gene: TRBD2; J gene: TRBJ2-1; clone size: few; CDR3 protein: CSVRDVVAGGSEQFF; CDR3 DNA: TGCAGTGTTAGAGATGTGGTAGCGGGAGGGTCTGAGCAGTTCTTC
V gene: TRBV11-1; D gene: TRBD1; J gene: TRBJ2-5; clone size: .; CDR3 protein: CTSSFGGQGQETLYF; CDR3 DNA: TGTACCAGCAGCTTCGGTGGACAGGGACAAGAGACCCTGTACTTC
V gene: TRBV28; D gene: TRBD2; J gene: TRBJ2-3; clone size: .; CDR3 protein: CASSFLELAGDGGRTDTQYF; CDR3 DNA: TGTGCCAGCAGTTTCTTGGAACTAGCGGGAGACGGTGGGAGAACAGATACGCAGTATTTT
V gene: TRBV11-2; D gene: TRBD2; J gene: TRBJ2-7; clone size: .; CDR3 protein: CASRPSGGTYGQYF; CDR3 DNA: TGTGCCAGCAGACCTAGCGGGGGGACGTACGGGCAGTACTTC
V gene: TRBV6-6; D gene: .; J gene: TRBJ1-3; clone size: .; CDR3 protein: CASSARGGNTIYF; CDR3 DNA: TGTGCCAGCAGTGCCCGGGGAGGAAACACCATATATTTC
V gene: TRBV20-1; D gene: .; J gene: TRBJ2-7; clone size: few; CDR3 protein: CSADGDGTYEQYF; CDR3 DNA: TGCAGTGCTGATGGGGACGGCACCTACGAGCAGTACTTC
V gene: TRBV30; D gene: TRBD2; J gene: TRBJ2-7; clone size: .; CDR3 protein: CAWSVGGKGHEQYF; CDR3 DNA: TGTGCCTGGAGTGTGGGAGGGAAGGGCCACGAGCAGTACTTC
V gene: TRBV29-1; D gene: TRBD1; J gene: TRBJ1-1; clone size: many; CDR3 protein: CSVEPTGKRPEAFF; CDR3 DNA: TGCAGCGTTGAACCGACAGGGAAAAGGCCTGAAGCTTTCTTT
V gene: TRBV24-1; D gene: .; J gene: TRBJ2-1; clone size: few; CDR3 protein: CATSPGTWSYNEQFF; CDR3 DNA: TGTGCCACCAGCCCCGGGACTTGGTCCTACAATGAGCAGTTCTTC
V gene: TRBV11-2; D gene: .; J gene: TRBJ2-3; clone size: .; CDR3 protein: CARSLEGALRGGRFF; CDR3 DNA: TGTGCCAGAAGCTTAGAAGGAGCATTACGGGGTGGGCGGTTTTTT
V gene: TRBV30; D gene: TRBD1; J gene: TRBJ1-5; clone size: .; CDR3 protein: CAWSAQGGQPQHF; CDR3 DNA: TGTGCCTGGAGTGCCCAGGGGGGCCAGCCCCAGCATTTT
V gene: TRBV27; D gene: .; J gene: TRBJ1-5; clone size: .; CDR3 protein: CASSLIGGESNQPQHF; CDR3 DNA: TGTGCCAGTAGTCTTATCGGGGGGGAAAGCAATCAGCCCCAGCATTTT
V gene: TRBV30; D gene: .; J gene: TRBJ2-5; clone size: .; CDR3 protein: CVWGEQGIWSIQYF; CDR3 DNA: TGTGTCTGGGGGGAACAGGGGATCTGGTCGATCCAGTACTTC
V gene: TRBV4-1; D gene: .; J gene: TRBJ1-5; clone size: .; CDR3 protein: CASSQKASQSQHF; CDR3 DNA: TGCGCCAGCAGCCAGAAAGCGAGTCAGTCCCAGCACTTT
V gene: TRBV29-1; D gene: TRBD2; J gene: TRBJ2-7; clone size: few; CDR3 protein: CSVERETGEQYF; CDR3 DNA: TGCAGCGTCGAGCGGGAGACGGGAGAGCAGTACTTC
V gene: TRBV24-1; D gene: .; J gene: TRBJ1-1; clone size: .; CDR3 protein: CATRTEMNTEAFF; CDR3 DNA: TGTGCCACCCGGACAGAGATGAACACTGAAGCTTTCTTT
V gene: TRBV6-5; D gene: TRBD1; J gene: TRBJ2-7; clone size: many; CDR3 protein: CASSGDRGFSSYEQYF; CDR3 DNA: TGTGCCAGCAGCGGGGACAGGGGCTTTAGCTCCTACGAGCAGTACTTC
V gene: TRBV10-3; D gene: TRBD2; J gene: TRBJ2-3; clone size: many; CDR3 protein: CAIKTSGRDTQYF; CDR3 DNA: TGTGCCATCAAAACTAGCGGTCGAGATACGCAGTATTTT
V gene: TRBV20-1; D gene: .; J gene: TRBJ1-5; clone size: few; CDR3 protein: CSARDEQGFRPQHF; CDR3 DNA: TGCAGTGCTAGAGATGAACAGGGCTTCCGACCCCAGCATTTT
V gene: TRBV20-1; D gene: .; J gene: TRBJ1-2; clone size: medium-sized; CDR3 protein: CSAWGHYGYTF; CDR3 DNA: TGCAGTGCTTGGGGGCACTATGGCTACACCTTC
V gene: TRBV6-5; D gene: .; J gene: TRBJ2-7; clone size: .; CDR3 protein: CASSLLPGIGAYEQYF; CDR3 DNA: TGTGCCAGCAGTTTACTGCCCGGGATAGGGGCCTACGAGCAGTACTTC
V gene: TRBV18; D gene: .; J gene: TRBJ2-7; clone size: .; CDR3 protein: CASSPWDGAYEQYF; CDR3 DNA: TGTGCCAGCTCACCCTGGGACGGAGCCTACGAGCAGTACTTC
V gene: TRBV2; D gene: .; J gene: TRBJ2-3; clone size: .; CDR3 protein: CASRRPGGGTDTQYF; CDR3 DNA: TGTGCCAGCAGGCGACCGGGTGGAGGCACAGATACGCAGTATTTT